These 6 T cell receptor beta chains share one sample of origin, sequenced in a study of Ad26.COV2.S vaccination and SARS-CoV-2 variants. Treatment meaning: 19 received Ad26.COV2.S at low or high dose, single or two shots; a few received placebo; per-sample allocation not given. Sampling took place 63 days after the first vaccine or placebo injection. Measured with immunoSEQ multiplex PCR; TCRdb has only the in-frame clones, and not every one. This table holds roughly 330,000 clones, 75% to 90% found once. This sample comprised peripheral blood, obtained in a trial of Ad26.COV2.S vaccine versus placebo. The source is a person between 18 and 60 years old who received the Ad26.COV2.S COVID-19 vaccine or a placebo.

V is TRBV7-9 and J is TRBJ2-2; 9 nucleotides match TRBD2. J gave up 2 bases and V 7 bases, and 11 bases lay outside the gene matches. In germline, CDR1 is SEHNR, CDR2 FQNEAQ (reference sequence). The length of the CDR3 is 17 residues. The CDR3 coding sequence is TGTGCCAGCAACCCATTGACTAGCGGAACAAACACCGGGGAGCTGTTTTTT. Translating it yields CASNPLTSGTNTGELFF.

This chain joins TRBV28 and TRBJ2-7; D is tentatively TRBD1 or TRBD2 (5 bases each). The germline CDR1 and CDR2 sequences are MDHEN and SYDVKM. V was trimmed by 4 bases and J by 5 bases, leaving 9 bases between them. The CDR3 has 12 amino acids. This CDR3 reads CASSSWDHEQYV. The CDR3 region has the DNA TGTGCCAGCAGTTCATGGGACCACGAGCAGTACGTC.

The V gene is TRBV5-1, the J gene TRBJ2-1, with 10 nucleotides matching TRBD2. Germline CDR1 and CDR2: SGHRS and YFSETQ. V was pared by 8 bases and J by 3 bases, with 5 bases of the junction left unmatched. The CDR3 has 14 residues. CDR3 sequence: CASKGTSDYNEQFF. The CDR3 coding sequence is TGCGCCAGTAAGGGGACTAGCGACTACAATGAGCAGTTCTTC.

The J gene is TRBJ1-2, the V gene TRBV9; 10 bases are shared with TRBD1. V dropped 3 bases and J dropped 7; count of bases not matched to a gene: 3. Germline V gives CDR1 SGDLS, CDR2 YYNGEE. The CDR3 spans 13 residues. CDR3 protein: CASSARDRGGYTF. The CDR3 DNA sequence: TGTGCCAGCAGCGCTCGGGACAGGGGTGGCTACACCTTC.

V and J are TRBV7-3 and TRBJ2-2; D unresolved. CDR1 SGHTA and CDR2 FQGTGA come from the germline V gene. The V end lost 2 bases, the J end lost 9 bases, and 13 bases lay between the germline ends. This CDR3 region has 14 residues. The CDR3 loop reads CASSLGLTARELFF. The CDR3 DNA sequence: TGTGCCAGCAGCTTAGGGCTTACCGCCAGGGAGCTGTTTTTT.

The V and J genes are TRBV7-6 and TRBJ2-6, with 7 bases that match TRBD1. The germline V gene has CDR1 SGHVS and CDR2 FNYEAQ. The ends lost 5 bases at V and 3 bases at J; junction bases unmatched: 7. The CDR3 totals 16 residues. In DNA form, the CDR3 reads TGTGCCAGCAGCCCCAGACAGGGTGATGGGGCCAACGTCCTGACTTTC. Its protein product is CASSPRQGDGANVLTF.